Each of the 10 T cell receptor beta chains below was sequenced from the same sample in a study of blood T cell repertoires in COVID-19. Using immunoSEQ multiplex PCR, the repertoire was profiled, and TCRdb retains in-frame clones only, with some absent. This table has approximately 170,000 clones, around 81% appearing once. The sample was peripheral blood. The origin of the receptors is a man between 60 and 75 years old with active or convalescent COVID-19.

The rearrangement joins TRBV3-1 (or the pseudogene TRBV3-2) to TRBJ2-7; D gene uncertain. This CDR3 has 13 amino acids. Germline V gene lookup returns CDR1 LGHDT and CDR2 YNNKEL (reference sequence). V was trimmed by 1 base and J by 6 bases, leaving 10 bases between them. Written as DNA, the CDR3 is TGTGCCAGCAGCCAAGGTCGCCAGGCCGAGCAGTACTTC. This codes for CASSQGRQAEQYF.

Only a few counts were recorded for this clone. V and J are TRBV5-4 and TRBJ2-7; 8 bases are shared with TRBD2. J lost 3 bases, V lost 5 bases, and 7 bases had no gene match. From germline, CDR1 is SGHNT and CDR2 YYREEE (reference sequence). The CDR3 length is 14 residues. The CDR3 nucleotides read TGTGCCAGCAGTACTAGCGGAGCTCTCTACGAGCAGTACTTC. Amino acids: CASSTSGALYEQYF. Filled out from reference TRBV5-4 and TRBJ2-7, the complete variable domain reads ETGVTQSPTHLIKTRGQQVTLRCSSQSGHNTVSWYQQALGQGPQFIFQYYREEENGRGNFPPRFSGLQFPNYSSELNVNALELDDSALYLCASSTSGALYEQYFGPGTRLTVT.

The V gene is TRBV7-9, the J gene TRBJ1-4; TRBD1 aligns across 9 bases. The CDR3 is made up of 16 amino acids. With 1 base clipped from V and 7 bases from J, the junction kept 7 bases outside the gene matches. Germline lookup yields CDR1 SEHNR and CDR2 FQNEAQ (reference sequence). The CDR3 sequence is CASSLGTTGGGEKLFF. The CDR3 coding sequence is TGTGCCAGCAGCTTAGGGACGACAGGGGGAGGTGAAAAACTGTTTTTT.

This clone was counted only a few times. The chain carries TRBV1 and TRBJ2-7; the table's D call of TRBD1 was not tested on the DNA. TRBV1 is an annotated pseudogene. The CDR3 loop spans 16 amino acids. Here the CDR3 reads CTSSQGETGGTYEQYF. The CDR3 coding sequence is TGCACCAGCAGCCAAGGGGAGACAGGGGGCACCTACGAGCAGTACTTC.

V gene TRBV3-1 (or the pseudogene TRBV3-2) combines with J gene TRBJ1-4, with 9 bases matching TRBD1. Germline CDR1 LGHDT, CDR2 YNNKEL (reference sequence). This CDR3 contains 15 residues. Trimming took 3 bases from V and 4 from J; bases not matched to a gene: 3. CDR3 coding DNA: TGTGCCAGCAGCCAGTTGGGACAGGGTAATGAAAAACTGTTTTTT. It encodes CASSQLGQGNEKLFF.

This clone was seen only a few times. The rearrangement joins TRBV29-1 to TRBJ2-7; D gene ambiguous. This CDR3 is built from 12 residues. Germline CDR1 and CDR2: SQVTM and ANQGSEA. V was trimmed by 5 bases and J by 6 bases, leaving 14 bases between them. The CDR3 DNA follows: TGCAGCGTTCCTACGACTCCTGGCGAGCAGTACTTC. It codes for CSVPTTPGEQYF.

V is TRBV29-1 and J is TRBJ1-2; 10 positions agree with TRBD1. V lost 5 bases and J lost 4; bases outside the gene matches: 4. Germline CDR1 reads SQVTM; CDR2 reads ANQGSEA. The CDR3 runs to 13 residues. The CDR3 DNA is TGCAGCGTTCGACAGGGGGCAAGCTATGGCTACACCTTC. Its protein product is CSVRQGASYGYTF.

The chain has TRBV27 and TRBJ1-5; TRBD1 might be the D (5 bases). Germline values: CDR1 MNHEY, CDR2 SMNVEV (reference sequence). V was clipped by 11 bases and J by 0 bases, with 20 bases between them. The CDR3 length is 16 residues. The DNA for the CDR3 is TGTGCCGGCCTGGGCGGGACTTCGCGTAGCAATCAGCCCCAGCATTTT. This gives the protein CAGLGGTSRSNQPQHF.

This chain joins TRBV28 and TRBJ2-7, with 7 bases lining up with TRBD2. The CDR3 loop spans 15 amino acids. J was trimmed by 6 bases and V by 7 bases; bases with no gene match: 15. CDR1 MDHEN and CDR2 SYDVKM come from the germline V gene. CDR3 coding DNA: TGTGCCAGCATCGGGAACGGGGGGATTATCGGCGAGCAGTACTTC. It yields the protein CASIGNGGIIGEQYF.

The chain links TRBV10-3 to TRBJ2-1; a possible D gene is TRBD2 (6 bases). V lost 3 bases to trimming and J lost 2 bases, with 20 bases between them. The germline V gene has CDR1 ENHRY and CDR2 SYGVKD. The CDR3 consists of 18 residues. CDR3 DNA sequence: TGTGCCATCAGTGACCCGGGACTCACGACAATTACCTACAATGAGCAGTTCTTC. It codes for CAISDPGLTTITYNEQFF.